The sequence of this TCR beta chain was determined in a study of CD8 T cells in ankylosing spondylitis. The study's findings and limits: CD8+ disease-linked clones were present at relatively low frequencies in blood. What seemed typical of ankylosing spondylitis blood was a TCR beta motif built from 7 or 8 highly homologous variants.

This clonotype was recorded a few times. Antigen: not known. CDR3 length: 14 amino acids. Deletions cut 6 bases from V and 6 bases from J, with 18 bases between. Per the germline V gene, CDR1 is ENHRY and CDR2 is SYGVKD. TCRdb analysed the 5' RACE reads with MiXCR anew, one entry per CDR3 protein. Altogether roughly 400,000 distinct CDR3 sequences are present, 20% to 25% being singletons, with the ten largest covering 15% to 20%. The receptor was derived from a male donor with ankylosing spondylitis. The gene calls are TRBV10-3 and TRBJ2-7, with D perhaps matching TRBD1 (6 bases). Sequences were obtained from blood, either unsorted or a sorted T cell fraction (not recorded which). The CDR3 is CAISRTEQSGEQYF. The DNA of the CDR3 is TGTGCCATCAGCCGGACAGAACAATCGGGCGAGCAGTACTTC.